These 19 T cell receptor beta chains share one sample of origin, sequenced in a study of immune cell composition in non-small cell lung cancer. The normal lung sample lay at least 3 cm, and maximally far, from the tumour. Sequencing was performed with immunoSEQ multiplex PCR; in TCRdb, only in-frame clones are kept and a portion is missing. The data show 1,500 to 2,500 clones, around 70% seen once. Input material: non-adjacent lung tissue. These receptors were collected from a human donor with non-small cell lung cancer.

The table lists this clone with a count of one. The chain recombines TRBV18 with TRBJ2-5; TRBD1 aligns across 7 bases. CDR1 is KGHSH and CDR2 is LQKENI in the germline V gene. This CDR3 is built from 13 residues. V lost 3 bases and J lost 5; bases outside the gene matches: 3. CDR3 amino acids: CASSPGQMETQYF. The CDR3 region has the DNA TGTGCCAGCTCACCGGGACAGATGGAGACCCAGTACTTC. Variable domain in full (rest from reference TRBV18 and TRBJ2-5): NAGVMQNPRHLVRRRGQEARLRCSPMKGHSHVYWYRQLPEEGLKFMVYLQKENIIDESGMPKERFSAEFPKEGPSILRIQQVVRGDSAAYFCASSPGQMETQYFGPGTRLLVL.

A few counts support this clone. The V call is TRBV29-1, the J call TRBJ1-2; tentatively, D is TRBD1 (5 bases). The germline V and J ends were trimmed by 7 bases and 5 bases, with 14 bases remaining between them. This CDR3 has 12 residues. Germline V gene data show CDR1 as SQVTM and CDR2 as ANQGSEA. The CDR3 DNA reads as TGCAGCGGGGAAGACAGTCCGTATGGCTACACCTTC. Amino acids: CSGEDSPYGYTF.

This clone was detected once. V is TRBV6-1 and J is TRBJ2-1, with TRBD1 identical over 7 bases. Germline V lookup: CDR1 MNHNS, CDR2 SASEGT. CDR3 length: 17 amino acids. Trimming took 2 bases from V and 7 from J; bases not matched to a gene: 14. CDR3 residues: CASSESLGQGVNNEQFF. In nucleotides, the CDR3 is TGTGCCAGCAGTGAAAGTCTGGGTCAGGGGGTTAATAATGAGCAGTTCTTC.

This clone was found a few times. The DNA of the CDR3 is TGCGCCAGCGGGTCCAACAGGGCCGTCTATGGCTACACCTTC. Translating gives CASGSNRAVYGYTF. The chain joins TRBV23-1 to TRBJ1-2; D possibly corresponds to TRBD1 (6 bases). TRBV23-1 is classed as an ORF, of uncertain function. The CDR3 spans 14 residues. Trimming took off 8 bases at V and 4 bases at J, with 17 bases between the two ends.

The chain links TRBV11-3 to TRBJ2-1; 9 nucleotides line up with TRBD2. The V gene end was trimmed by 4 bases and the J gene end by 7 bases; junction bases not matched to a gene: 17. Germline CDR1 SGHNT, CDR2 YENEEA. The CDR3 spans 18 residues. DNA of the CDR3: TGTGCCAGCAGCTCCCGGGAGGCTAGCGGGGCAAATTTAAATGAGCAGTTCTTC. This gives the protein CASSSREASGANLNEQFF.

The rearrangement links TRBV27 to TRBJ1-5; TRBD1 matches at 7 bases. The germline gives CDR1 MNHEY, CDR2 SMNVEV (reference sequence). This CDR3 has 17 amino acids. Trimming removed 5 bases from V and 0 bases from J; junction bases left unmatched: 10. The CDR3 DNA reads as TGTGCCAGCAGTCCAAGTAACAGGGGCGATAGCAATCAGCCCCAGCATTTT. Amino acids: CASSPSNRGDSNQPQHF.

The chain carries TRBV28 and TRBJ2-7; 12 nucleotides align to TRBD1. V was clipped by 4 bases and J by 6 bases; unmatched bases: 7. CDR1 is MDHEN and CDR2 is SYDVKM in the germline V gene. The CDR3 is 15 residues long. This CDR3 reads CASSSLGQGAGEQYF. CDR3 nucleotide sequence: TGTGCCAGCAGTTCCTTGGGACAGGGGGCCGGCGAGCAGTACTTC.

This rearrangement joins TRBV2 to TRBJ2-5; the D gene is possibly TRBD1 (8 bases). The ends were cut back, 7 bases at V and 4 bases at J, with 19 bases in the middle. Germline V gene sequence: CDR1 SNHLY, CDR2 FYNNEI. This CDR3 is 15 amino acids long. The CDR3 loop is CASTVQGGMGETQYF. The CDR3 DNA follows: TGTGCCAGCACTGTACAGGGGGGGATGGGAGAGACCCAGTACTTC. The whole variable domain, remainder taken from reference TRBV2 and TRBJ2-5, is EPEVTQTPSHQVTQMGQEVILRCVPISNHLYFYWYRQILGQKVEFLVSFYNNEISEKSEIFDDQFSVERPDGSNFTLKIRSTKLEDSAMYFCASTVQGGMGETQYFGPGTRLLVL.

This sequence joins TRBV6-6 and TRBJ1-2, with D unresolved. CDR3 length: 13 amino acids. The V gene lost 2 bases and the J gene lost 8 bases, with 12 bases spanning the gap. Germline V gene sequence: CDR1 MNHNY, CDR2 SVGAGI (reference sequence). CDR3 amino acids: CASSYTSYNGYTF. The CDR3 DNA reads TGTGCCAGCAGTTACACTTCGTATAACGGCTACACCTTC.

CDR3 nucleotides: TGCGCCAGCAGCTTTCGGGGGGTGACTCTGAACACTGAAGCTTTCTTT. It encodes CASSFRGVTLNTEAFF. J is TRBJ1-1 and V is TRBV5-1; D is possibly TRBD1 (5 bases). From germline, CDR1 is SGHRS and CDR2 YFSETQ. V was shortened by 2 bases and J by 0 bases, with 14 bases between the two germline ends. CDR3 length: 16 amino acids. Complete variable domain (other parts from reference TRBV5-1 and TRBJ1-1): KAGVTQTPRYLIKTRGQQVTLSCSPISGHRSVSWYQQTPGQGLQFLFEYFSETQRNKGNFPGRFSGRQFSNSRSEMNVSTLELGDSALYLCASSFRGVTLNTEAFFGQGTRLTVV.

There are a few counts of this clone. The chain is built from TRBV14 and TRBJ2-3; 8 nucleotides align to TRBD1. The CDR3 runs to 16 residues. Germline assignment: CDR1 SGHDN and CDR2 FVKESK. Trimming cost V 2 bases and J 3 bases; bases outside gene matches: 7. The CDR3 protein is CASSQMDRVRTDTQYF. The CDR3, as DNA: TGTGCCAGCAGCCAAATGGACAGGGTCCGAACAGATACGCAGTATTTT.

The CDR3 sequence is CASSPGLQGRTYQPQHF. Here the CDR3 DNA reads TGTGCCAGCAGCCCAGGACTTCAGGGGAGAACATATCAGCCCCAGCATTTT. This chain uses TRBV11-3 with TRBJ1-5; a weak D match, TRBD1 (6 bases). The CDR3 has 17 residues. V lost 5 bases to trimming and J lost 5 bases, with 22 bases between them. Germline V gene sequence: CDR1 SGHNT, CDR2 YENEEA.

This chain uses TRBV4-3 with TRBJ2-1, with D possibly matching TRBD1 (5 bases). Germline CDR1 reads LGHNA; CDR2 reads YSLEER. The CDR3 is 15 residues long. Trimming removed 0 bases from V and 4 bases from J, with 10 bases in between. CDR3 protein: CASSQDGNRYNEQFF. CDR3 bases: TGCGCCAGCAGCCAAGATGGGAACAGGTACAATGAGCAGTTCTTC.

The chain has TRBV9 and TRBJ2-2; D is possibly TRBD2 (5 bases). Per the germline V gene, CDR1 is SGDLS and CDR2 is YYNGEE. The V and J ends lost 1 base and 2 bases respectively, with 6 bases between them. The CDR3 contains 14 residues. The DNA for the CDR3 is TGTGCCAGCAGCGTATCGGGAAACACCGGGGAGCTGTTTTTT. Protein sequence: CASSVSGNTGELFF.

This clone has more than one count but fewer than ten. V is TRBV5-4 and J is TRBJ1-2, with no clear D. CDR1 SGHNT and CDR2 YYREEE come from the germline V gene (reference sequence). This CDR3 spans 12 amino acids. Trimming removed 7 bases from V and 3 bases from J, with 10 bases in between. The CDR3 reads CASLDGDYGYTF. In DNA, the CDR3 is TGTGCCAGCCTGGACGGGGACTATGGCTACACCTTC. Drawing the rest from reference TRBV5-4 and TRBJ1-2, the complete variable domain is ETGVTQSPTHLIKTRGQQVTLRCSSQSGHNTVSWYQQALGQGPQFIFQYYREEENGRGNFPPRFSGLQFPNYSSELNVNALELDDSALYLCASLDGDYGYTFGSGTRLTVV.

This clone has only one observation. The V call is TRBV15, the J call TRBJ1-4, with 7 nucleotides matching TRBD1. Losses at the gene ends were 2 bases for V and 5 bases for J; bases not matched to a gene: 11. CDR3 size: 17 residues. From germline, CDR1 is LNHNV and CDR2 YYDKDF (reference sequence). CDR3 in DNA: TGTGCCACCAGCAGACCCTACGGTACAGGGGAAAATGAAAAACTGTTTTTT. Its protein is CATSRPYGTGENEKLFF.

The chain joins TRBV7-2 to TRBJ2-5, with 10 bases fitting TRBD2. Germline loops: CDR1 SGHTA, CDR2 FQGNSA. The V and J ends lost 6 bases and 2 bases, in that order; junction bases with no gene match: 0. The CDR3 consists of 13 residues. CDR3 coding DNA: TGTGCCAGCAGACTAGCGGGACAAGAGACCCAGTACTTC. Amino acids: CASRLAGQETQYF.

The chain employs TRBV19 and TRBJ1-1; no definite D call. The CDR3 sequence is 13 residues long. Between the trimmed V and J ends, which lost 5 bases and 11 bases, there was a span of 18 bases. The V gene's germline CDR1 is LNHDA and CDR2 SQIVND (reference sequence). CDR3 in DNA: TGTGCCAGTAGTGTCCAAGTAGTCTCAGCGGCTTTCTTT. Translation: CASSVQVVSAAFF.

V and J are TRBV5-4 and TRBJ1-2; tentatively, D is TRBD1 (5 bases). V dropped 5 bases and J dropped 4 bases, with 30 bases sitting between them. CDR3 length: 19 amino acids. Germline CDR1 SGHNT, CDR2 YYREEE (reference sequence). The CDR3, as DNA: TGTGCCAGCAGTCTACCCGAGGGACTCCTGCTTAGAGGAAGCTATGGCTACACCTTC. Translated: CASSLPEGLLLRGSYGYTF.